One and the same sample provided the 8 T cell receptor beta chains below, sequenced in a study of spatial heterogeneity in lung cancer (dated 2019 in TCRdb). Receptors were amplified or captured by 5' RACE. Instrument used: NextSeq 500. Starting from the raw public reads, TCRdb applied fastp trimming at Q25, assembled clones with MiXCR and retained in-frame beta chains. Rows are unified per CDR3 protein, each entry keeping the most common DNA and genes. This sample comprises 15,000 to 20,000 distinct CDR3 sequences, under 10% of them detected only once. Around 20% of the sample is in the top ten clones. The meaning of the sample's time point label: blood at routine non-recurrence follow-up after resection. This specimen was PBMCs, taken at follow-up. The source is a male donor with early-stage non-small cell lung cancer.

To note about this clonotype: Its ends do not fully match the called genes, so a read error is possible. V usage is TRBV6-2 or TRBV6-3 and J usage is TRBJ2-3; 10 bases map to TRBD2. Germline CDR1 MNHEY, CDR2 SVGEGT. CDR3 size: 15 residues. The CDR3 region is CASSLAGDLTDTRYF. The CDR3 bases are TGTGCCAGCAGTCTAGCGGGGGACCTCACAGATACGCGGTATTTT.

This clonotype has at least ten counts. This chain uses TRBV18 with TRBJ1-3, with 10 bases fitting TRBD1. The J segment lost 7 bases and the V segment lost 3 bases, leaving 3 bases of the junction unmatched. CDR1 and CDR2 from the germline V gene are KGHSH and LQKENI. This CDR3 is built from 14 residues. The CDR3 bases are TGTGCCAGCTCACCCCCGGGACAGGGGAACACCATATATTTT. The encoded protein is CASSPPGQGNTIYF. Using reference TRBV18 and TRBJ1-3 for the parts outside the CDR3, the full variable domain is NAGVMQNPRHLVRRRGQEARLRCSPMKGHSHVYWYRQLPEEGLKFMVYLQKENIIDESGMPKERFSAEFPKEGPSILRIQQVVRGDSAAYFCASSPPGQGNTIYFGEGSWLTVV.

The chain combines TRBV27 with TRBJ2-2; 7 bases fit TRBD2. CDR3 size: 15 residues. Looked up from germline, CDR1 is MNHEY and CDR2 is SMNVEV (reference sequence). V shed 7 bases and J 5 bases; nucleotides not matched to a gene: 10. As DNA, the CDR3 is TGTGCCAGCATCCCCTCTCGGGGGGTTACCGGGGAGCTGTTTTTT. Its protein product is CASIPSRGVTGELFF.

This clonotype has a count of ten or more. The rearrangement uses TRBV5-1 and TRBJ1-1; the match to TRBD1 covers 8 bases. V lost 0 bases and J lost 0; bases outside the gene matches: 13. The length of the CDR3 is 19 residues. The germline CDR1 and CDR2 sequences are SGHRS and YFSETQ. CDR3 in DNA: TGCGCCAGCAGCTTGGTGGCAACCGGGACAGGCTACATGAACACTGAAGCTTTCTTT. It yields the protein CASSLVATGTGYMNTEAFF.

J is TRBJ2-7 and V is TRBV5-4; D uncertain. Per the germline V gene, CDR1 is SGHNT and CDR2 is YYREEE (reference sequence). Deletions cut 0 bases from V and 3 bases from J, with 10 bases between. CDR3 length equals 14 residues. The CDR3 DNA follows: TGTGCCAGCAGCTTGGGCTTGACTGTCTACGAGCAGTACTTC. This sequence encodes CASSLGLTVYEQYF.

The chain carries TRBV29-1 and TRBJ1-4, with D hard to call. In germline, CDR1 is SQVTM, CDR2 ANQGSEA. Trimming left V 2 bases short and J 5 bases short, with 3 bases between. The length of the CDR3 is 11 residues. The CDR3 region has the DNA TGCAGCGTTGAACTAAATGAAAAACTGTTTTTT. Its translation is CSVELNEKLFF.

This clonotype has more than one count but fewer than ten. The CDR3 nucleotides are TGTGCCAGCAGTGAACCCTCAGGCCCCTATGGCTACACCTTC. It encodes CASSEPSGPYGYTF. The chain couples TRBV6-1 to TRBJ1-2; D is unclear. V was clipped by 2 bases and J by 4 bases, with 11 bases between them. CDR1 is MNHNS and CDR2 is SASEGT in the germline V gene. This CDR3 has 14 amino acids.

This clonotype was seen a handful of times. The chain recombines TRBV12-3 or TRBV12-4 with TRBJ2-3; D is possibly TRBD1 (5 bases). The CDR3 is 14 amino acids. Trimming stripped 5 bases from V and 6 bases from J, with 15 bases between. This CDR3 reads CASSLPTARDTQYF. CDR3 nucleotides: TGTGCCAGCAGTCTGCCGACAGCCCGCGATACGCAGTATTTT.